This is a list of T cell receptor beta chains from one sample in a study of T cell changes during pregnancy in multiple sclerosis. Method: immunoSEQ multiplex PCR; TCRdb's copy keeps in-frame clones and lacks some. The sample lists about 110,000 clones, approximately 90% occurring once. The sample was peripheral blood, taken after pregnancy. Receptors originate from a female donor with multiple sclerosis, enrolled in a pregnancy study. Both conserved end residues are part of each CDR3. Each record gives: V gene, J gene, D gene, clone size, CDR3 DNA, CDR3 protein. A D gene is named only where the DNA matches it firmly. Size is omitted from some rows. Given values are once, few, many or a class for expanded clones.

v_call: TRBV5-4
j_call: TRBJ1-2
d_call: TRBD1
clone_size: NA
cdr3_nt: TGTGCCAGCAGCCAAGGACAGGTCTCCCTTTTGAGGGGCTACACCTTC
cdr3_aa: CASSQGQVSLLRGYTF

v_call: TRBV5-8
j_call: TRBJ1-5
d_call: NA
clone_size: NA
cdr3_nt: TGTGCCAGCAGCTCCTTTCTGGGGGCGAAATTT
cdr3_aa: CASSSFLGAKF

v_call: TRBV7-9
j_call: TRBJ2-1
d_call: NA
clone_size: NA
cdr3_nt: TGTGCCAGCAGCTTATCTCGCGGCTACAATGAGCAGTTCTTC
cdr3_aa: CASSLSRGYNEQFF

v_call: TRBV9
j_call: TRBJ1-1
d_call: NA
clone_size: few
cdr3_nt: TGTGCCAGCAGCGTAGGAGGTTCGGTGAACACTGAAGCTTTCTTT
cdr3_aa: CASSVGGSVNTEAFF

v_call: TRBV27
j_call: TRBJ2-2
d_call: NA
clone_size: NA
cdr3_nt: TGTGCCAGCAGTTTATCACAGGCCCTGAGCGGGGAGCTGTTTTTT
cdr3_aa: CASSLSQALSGELFF

v_call: TRBV15
j_call: TRBJ2-3
d_call: NA
clone_size: NA
cdr3_nt: TGTGCCACCAGCAGAGAAACCAGGGGTACTGTAGATACGCAGTATTTT
cdr3_aa: CATSRETRGTVDTQYF

v_call: TRBV2
j_call: TRBJ2-1
d_call: TRBD1
clone_size: NA
cdr3_nt: TGTTCAACCAGGGACAGGGAAAGTAAGTTCTTC
cdr3_aa: CSTRDRESKFF

v_call: TRBV19
j_call: TRBJ2-7
d_call: NA
clone_size: once
cdr3_nt: TGTGCCACCTCGACCCCGGGACACGGAAGAGACGAGCAGTACTTC
cdr3_aa: CATSTPGHGRDEQYF

v_call: TRBV7-2
j_call: TRBJ2-5
d_call: NA
clone_size: NA
cdr3_nt: TGTGCCAGCAGCTTAGACAGGGTATCAGAGACCCAGTACTTC
cdr3_aa: CASSLDRVSETQYF

v_call: TRBV2
j_call: TRBJ1-4
d_call: NA
clone_size: NA
cdr3_nt: TGTGCCAGCAGTGAAGCGCTTGGGCAGGGCCTTGAAAAACTGTTTTTT
cdr3_aa: CASSEALGQGLEKLFF

v_call: TRBV30
j_call: TRBJ2-7
d_call: NA
clone_size: NA
cdr3_nt: TGTGCCCTGACAGGACACCCAACGGGGCAGTACTTC
cdr3_aa: CALTGHPTGQYF

v_call: TRBV14
j_call: TRBJ2-3
d_call: NA
clone_size: NA
cdr3_nt: TGTGCCAGCAGCCCGGATAGGGGTACAGGTGTGGCAGATACGCAGTATTTT
cdr3_aa: CASSPDRGTGVADTQYF

v_call: TRBV9
j_call: TRBJ1-2
d_call: NA
clone_size: NA
cdr3_nt: TGTGCCAGCAGCCTCGCACAGGATAACTATGGCTACACCTTC
cdr3_aa: CASSLAQDNYGYTF

v_call: TRBV5-4
j_call: TRBJ2-3
d_call: TRBD2
clone_size: NA
cdr3_nt: TGTGCCAGCAGCAAAACTAGCGGGAGGGCCGGGACAGATACGCAGTATTTT
cdr3_aa: CASSKTSGRAGTDTQYF

v_call: TRBV6-5
j_call: TRBJ2-5
d_call: TRBD2
clone_size: NA
cdr3_nt: TGTGCCAGCAGTTACGGGTTAGGGAGGGGTGGGGAGACCCAGTACTTC
cdr3_aa: CASSYGLGRGGETQYF

v_call: TRBV5-6
j_call: TRBJ1-2
d_call: NA
clone_size: NA
cdr3_nt: TGTGCCAGCAGCTTGGCGGTGAACTATGGCTACACCTTC
cdr3_aa: CASSLAVNYGYTF

v_call: TRBV5-4
j_call: TRBJ2-6
d_call: TRBD1
clone_size: NA
cdr3_nt: TGTGCCAGCAGCCCCGCGGGACAGGGGGTTTCTGGGGCCAACGTCCTGACTTTC
cdr3_aa: CASSPAGQGVSGANVLTF

v_call: TRBV15
j_call: TRBJ2-1
d_call: TRBD2
clone_size: NA
cdr3_nt: TGTGCCACCAGCGACGGGGGGACGTTCAATGAGCAGTTCTTC
cdr3_aa: CATSDGGTFNEQFF

v_call: TRBV19
j_call: TRBJ1-5
d_call: TRBD1
clone_size: NA
cdr3_nt: TGTGCCAGTAATAGACAGGGTAACCAGCCCCAGCATTTT
cdr3_aa: CASNRQGNQPQHF

v_call: TRBV6-5
j_call: TRBJ2-7
d_call: TRBD1
clone_size: NA
cdr3_nt: TGTGCCAGCAGTTTGACAGGGGGCTCCGACGAGCAGTACTTC
cdr3_aa: CASSLTGGSDEQYF

v_call: TRBV6-5
j_call: TRBJ1-2
d_call: NA
clone_size: NA
cdr3_nt: TGTGCCAGCAGTTACTCGGCCGGAGCAAATGGCTACACCTTC
cdr3_aa: CASSYSAGANGYTF

v_call: TRBV19
j_call: TRBJ2-2
d_call: TRBD1
clone_size: NA
cdr3_nt: TGTGCCAGTAGTCCCTTTCTCCAGGGGGCGCCGACCGGGGAGCTGTTTTTT
cdr3_aa: CASSPFLQGAPTGELFF

v_call: TRBV19
j_call: TRBJ2-2
d_call: TRBD2
clone_size: NA
cdr3_nt: TGTGCCAGTATACGAGCGGGGGTTATCGGGGAGCTGTTTTTT
cdr3_aa: CASIRAGVIGELFF

v_call: TRBV21-1
j_call: TRBJ1-5
d_call: NA
clone_size: NA
cdr3_nt: TGTGCCAGCAGCAAGGGCGGGCAGGTAGGCCATAGCAATCAGCCCCAGCATTTT
cdr3_aa: CASSKGGQVGHSNQPQHF

v_call: TRBV6-6
j_call: TRBJ1-2
d_call: NA
clone_size: NA
cdr3_nt: TGTGCCAGCAGTTACTCGCGGGGGGCGTGGAGCCATGGCTACACCTTC
cdr3_aa: CASSYSRGAWSHGYTF

v_call: TRBV7-3
j_call: TRBJ2-7
d_call: TRBD2
clone_size: NA
cdr3_nt: TGTGCCAGCAGCTTGTGTCTAGCGGGGGCCTACGAGCAGTACTTC
cdr3_aa: CASSLCLAGAYEQYF

v_call: TRBV5-5
j_call: TRBJ2-7
d_call: NA
clone_size: NA
cdr3_nt: TGTGCCAGCAGCTTGGGAGCCTACTTATACGAGCAGTACTTC
cdr3_aa: CASSLGAYLYEQYF

v_call: TRBV5-4
j_call: TRBJ2-2
d_call: TRBD1
clone_size: NA
cdr3_nt: TGTGCCAGCAGCGGGGACAGGGACGCCGGGGAGCTGTTTTTT
cdr3_aa: CASSGDRDAGELFF

v_call: TRBV18
j_call: TRBJ2-3
d_call: NA
clone_size: NA
cdr3_nt: TGTGCCAGCTCCCGGGAGCTAAGCACAGATACGCAGTATTTT
cdr3_aa: CASSRELSTDTQYF

v_call: TRBV5-1
j_call: TRBJ1-1
d_call: NA
clone_size: NA
cdr3_nt: TGCGCCAGCAGCTCCTCTCCGAACCTAGACGGTCCTGAAGCTTTCTTT
cdr3_aa: CASSSSPNLDGPEAFF

v_call: TRBV9
j_call: TRBJ1-2
d_call: NA
clone_size: NA
cdr3_nt: TGTGCCAGCAACAGGGATAGGCTCGGCTACACCTTC
cdr3_aa: CASNRDRLGYTF

v_call: TRBV29-1
j_call: TRBJ2-3
d_call: NA
clone_size: NA
cdr3_nt: TGCAGTCTAGCGACTAGCACAGATACGCAGTATTTT
cdr3_aa: CSLATSTDTQYF

v_call: TRBV6-5
j_call: TRBJ1-3
d_call: TRBD1
clone_size: NA
cdr3_nt: TGTGCCAGCAGACAGACAGGGGTAGGAAACACCATATATTTT
cdr3_aa: CASRQTGVGNTIYF

v_call: TRBV29-1
j_call: TRBJ2-1
d_call: NA
clone_size: NA
cdr3_nt: TGCAGCGGCGAAAATTACAATGAGCAGTTCTTC
cdr3_aa: CSGENYNEQFF

v_call: TRBV30
j_call: TRBJ1-3
d_call: NA
clone_size: NA
cdr3_nt: TGTGCCTGGAGTGCCGGGGAGACCATATATTTT
cdr3_aa: CAWSAGETIYF

v_call: TRBV7-2
j_call: TRBJ2-2
d_call: NA
clone_size: NA
cdr3_nt: TGTGCCAGCAGCTTAGCAGGGGTAAACACCGGGGAGCTGTTTTTT
cdr3_aa: CASSLAGVNTGELFF

v_call: TRBV5-1
j_call: TRBJ2-5
d_call: TRBD1
clone_size: NA
cdr3_nt: TGCGCCAGCAGCTCTATCCCGGGGACAGGCCAAGAGACCCAGTACTTC
cdr3_aa: CASSSIPGTGQETQYF

v_call: TRBV5-1
j_call: TRBJ2-1
d_call: TRBD1
clone_size: NA
cdr3_nt: TGCGCCAGCAGACCGGGACAGGGTGGGTCGTACAATGAGCAGTTCTTC
cdr3_aa: CASRPGQGGSYNEQFF

v_call: TRBV29-1
j_call: TRBJ2-1
d_call: NA
clone_size: once
cdr3_nt: TGCAGCGTTGCTAACAATGAGCAGTTCTTC
cdr3_aa: CSVANNEQFF

v_call: TRBV7-6
j_call: TRBJ2-3
d_call: TRBD2
clone_size: NA
cdr3_nt: TGTGCCAGCAGCTTAGGCGGCGGCGGGGGGTACACAGATACGCAGTATTTT
cdr3_aa: CASSLGGGGGYTDTQYF

v_call: TRBV11-2
j_call: TRBJ1-1
d_call: NA
clone_size: few
cdr3_nt: TGTGCCAGCAGCTTGTCTGGAGTCACTGAAGCTTTCTTT
cdr3_aa: CASSLSGVTEAFF

v_call: TRBV7-9
j_call: TRBJ1-4
d_call: TRBD1
clone_size: NA
cdr3_nt: TGTGCCAGCAGCTTGGGACAGGCGCCAAAGGGAGGTCTGTTTTTT
cdr3_aa: CASSLGQAPKGGLFF

v_call: TRBV19
j_call: TRBJ1-2
d_call: NA
clone_size: NA
cdr3_nt: TGTGCCAGTAGTATAATCGGGAAAGATGGCTACACCTTC
cdr3_aa: CASSIIGKDGYTF

v_call: TRBV2
j_call: TRBJ1-1
d_call: NA
clone_size: few
cdr3_nt: TGTGCCAGCAGTGTATTGGGAGGGAACACTGAAGCTTTCTTT
cdr3_aa: CASSVLGGNTEAFF

v_call: TRBV6-1
j_call: TRBJ1-5
d_call: NA
clone_size: few
cdr3_nt: TGTGCCAGCACAACAGGGAACGAAGGCCAGCCCCAGCATTTT
cdr3_aa: CASTTGNEGQPQHF

v_call: TRBV5-5
j_call: TRBJ2-7
d_call: TRBD1
clone_size: NA
cdr3_nt: TGTGCCAGCAGCTTGGGGACAGGGTGGGACAACGAGCAGTACTTC
cdr3_aa: CASSLGTGWDNEQYF

v_call: TRBV4-2
j_call: TRBJ2-1
d_call: TRBD2
clone_size: NA
cdr3_nt: TGTGCCAGCAGCCGAACTAGCGGGGGGAATTACAATGAGCAGTTCTTC
cdr3_aa: CASSRTSGGNYNEQFF